The source of this T cell receptor beta chain is a study of Graves' ophthalmopathy and Graves' hyperthyroidism. With regard to this clonotype: Its antigen is as yet unknown.

Regarding the study as a whole: Sensitivity reached roughly 71% and specificity approximately 78% when the model predicted ophthalmopathy progression. The majority of expanded thyroid clonotypes above 0.001 frequency also occurred in blood.

Germline assignment: CDR1 SNHLY and CDR2 FYNNEI. Trimming pared 8 bases from V and 0 bases from J, leaving 20 bases between. The CDR3 spans 18 residues. CDR3 regions of TCR beta were amplified from RNA transcripts. The authors performed first-round RT-PCR with HTBI primers and then a second-round multiplex PCR. TCRdb redid the calling of the multiplex PCR reads with MiXCR, one entry per CDR3 protein. The sample lists a few hundred thousand distinct CDR3 sequences, about two fifths occurring once. This sequence was found in an adult man with Graves' hyperthyroidism. Sequencing input: peripheral blood or thyroid tissue (not recorded which). The chain has TRBV2 and TRBJ2-6, with D tentatively TRBD1 (6 bases). CDR3 sequence (DNA): TGTGCCAGCTCACCAGGGGCAGGAACCTCCTCTGGGGCCAACGTCCTGACTTTC. Encoded protein: CASSPGAGTSSGANVLTF.